Following are 27 T cell receptor beta chains from one sample sequenced in a study of T cells in Graves' hyperthyroidism and ophthalmopathy. Researchers amplified the TCR beta CDR3 regions from RNA transcripts. The HTBI primer set was used in a first-round RT-PCR of the TCR CDR3. Each CDR3 protein gets one entry after TCRdb re-called the multiplex PCR reads with MiXCR. The sample has about half a million distinct CDR3 sequences; about 20% are singletons. Sample: blood. These TCRs come from a woman between 65 and 79 years old with Graves' ophthalmopathy.

V and J are TRBV11-1 and TRBJ2-2; TRBD1 might be the D (6 bases). Germline lookup yields CDR1 SGHAT and CDR2 FQDESV (reference sequence). This CDR3 is 16 amino acids long. Between the trimmed V and J ends, which lost 1 base and 4 bases, there was a span of 13 bases. The CDR3 region is CASSLDGGWGTGELFF. The CDR3 DNA follows: TGTGCCAGCAGCTTAGATGGGGGCTGGGGCACCGGGGAGCTGTTTTTT.

There are many counts of this clonotype. The chain combines TRBV20-1 with TRBJ2-1, with 8 bases identical to TRBD2. The germline gives CDR1 DFQATT, CDR2 SNEGSKA (reference sequence). The CDR3 is made up of 13 amino acids. The V segment lost 4 bases and the J segment 4 bases; nucleotides outside the gene matches: 3. CDR3 sequence reads: CSAKASGYNEQFF. In nucleotides, the CDR3 is TGCAGTGCTAAGGCTAGCGGGTACAATGAGCAGTTCTTC.

This clonotype was observed a few times. The rearrangement uses TRBV20-1 and TRBJ2-7; tentative D call: TRBD2 (5 bases). Germline CDR1 reads DFQATT; CDR2 reads SNEGSKA (reference sequence). Trimming pared 7 bases from V and 3 bases from J, leaving 7 bases between. The CDR3 runs 10 residues. CDR3 sequence reads: CSGDYYEQYF. CDR3 bases: TGCAGTGGAGACTACTACGAGCAGTACTTC.

This clonotype was seen more than once but under ten times. This rearrangement joins TRBV24-1 to TRBJ2-1, with a possible D match to TRBD2 (7 bases). V lost 9 bases to trimming and J lost 9 bases, with 20 bases between them. Germline CDR1 reads KGHDR; CDR2 reads SFDVKD. The CDR3 has 14 amino acids. CDR3 in amino acids: CATQRASGGGEQFF. CDR3 nucleotide sequence: TGTGCCACCCAGAGGGCTAGCGGAGGGGGTGAGCAGTTCTTC.

This clonotype was recorded at least ten times. This rearrangement joins TRBV28 to TRBJ1-2; 7 bases align to TRBD1. The CDR3 is made up of 14 amino acids. Looked up from germline, CDR1 is MDHEN and CDR2 is SYDVKM. Trimming at V came to 7 bases and at J to 0 bases, leaving 5 bases not matched to a gene. CDR3 residues: CASTTGATNYGYTF. For the CDR3, the DNA is TGTGCCAGCACAACAGGGGCCACTAACTATGGCTACACCTTC.

A few counts support this clonotype. This sequence joins TRBV19 and TRBJ1-1; D gene unclear. The germline V gene encodes CDR1 LNHDA and CDR2 SQIVND (reference sequence). V was clipped by 3 bases and J by 1 base, with 6 bases between them. The CDR3 has 13 amino acids. The CDR3 here is CASSIAENTEAFF. As DNA, the CDR3 is TGTGCCAGTAGTATTGCGGAGAACACTGAAGCTTTCTTT.

This clonotype has just a few counts. The V gene is TRBV3-1, the J gene TRBJ2-7; 14 nucleotides agree with TRBD2. J gave up 6 bases and V 1 base, and 2 bases lay outside the gene matches. The CDR3 loop spans 15 amino acids. Germline CDR1 is LGHDT and CDR2 is YNNKEL (reference sequence). The CDR3 region is CASSQVGTSGSEQYF. In DNA form, the CDR3 reads TGTGCCAGCAGCCAAGTAGGGACTAGCGGGAGCGAGCAGTACTTC.

There are a few counts of this clonotype. The chain joins TRBV5-1 to TRBJ2-1; possibly TRBD2 for D (6 bases). Germline V gene lookup returns CDR1 SGHRS and CDR2 YFSETQ. This CDR3 spans 15 amino acids. Trimming shortened V by 0 bases and J by 0 bases, and 7 bases separated the two germline ends. CDR3 in DNA: TGCGCCAGCAGCTTGGTGGAGGGCTCCTACAATGAGCAGTTCTTC. Translating gives CASSLVEGSYNEQFF.

This chain links TRBV20-1 with TRBJ1-5; no firm D call. The ends were cut back, 6 bases at V and 5 bases at J, with 14 bases in the middle. This CDR3 region has 13 residues. Per the germline V gene, CDR1 is DFQATT and CDR2 is SNEGSKA (reference sequence). The CDR3 here is CSANVHGDQPQHF. The CDR3 nucleotides are TGCAGTGCAAATGTCCATGGGGATCAGCCCCAGCATTTT.

The sample holds one count of this clonotype. This may be a read error: a much more frequent sequence differs by one nucleotide. This rearrangement joins TRBV6-2 or TRBV6-3 to TRBJ2-5; D unresolved. Deletions cut 5 bases from V and 7 bases from J, with 20 bases between. Germline values: CDR1 MNHEY, CDR2 SVGEGT. This CDR3 spans 15 amino acids. The CDR3 DNA sequence: TGTGCCAGCAGTGGAGTCGACCGAGGCCTAGGGACCCAGTACTTC. As protein: CASSGVDRGLGTQYF.

This clonotype was seen more than once but under ten times. The rearrangement joins TRBV12-3 or TRBV12-4 to TRBJ2-2; 7 nucleotides match TRBD2. The CDR3 is 15 residues long. The J segment lost 2 bases and the V segment lost 5 bases, leaving 5 bases of the junction unmatched. The chain's CDR3 is CASSHRTSNTGELFF. The CDR3, as DNA: TGTGCCAGCAGTCATAGGACTAGTAACACCGGGGAGCTGTTTTTT.

The gene calls are TRBV15 and TRBJ2-7; the match to TRBD1 covers 7 bases. The CDR3 length is 12 residues. V lost 4 bases, J lost 5 bases, and 2 bases stayed unmatched. Germline CDR1 reads LNHNV; CDR2 reads YYDKDF (reference sequence). CDR3 loop: CATSMTGNEQYF. The CDR3, as DNA: TGTGCCACCAGCATGACAGGGAACGAGCAGTACTTC.

This clonotype was seen a few times. This chain joins TRBV9 and TRBJ2-3; D gene uncertain. The V gene's germline CDR1 is SGDLS and CDR2 YYNGEE. V dropped 0 bases and J dropped 5 bases, with 4 bases sitting between them. The CDR3 is 12 amino acids. This CDR3 is CASSVAVDTQYF. DNA for the CDR3: TGTGCCAGCAGCGTAGCGGTAGATACGCAGTATTTT.

This clonotype was seen at least ten times. V and J are TRBV7-9 and TRBJ2-1; no clear D. V shed 0 bases and J shed 4 bases, with 7 bases lying between them. There are 14 residues in the CDR3. Looked up from germline, CDR1 is SEHNR and CDR2 is FQNEAQ (reference sequence). The CDR3 sequence: CASSLASPYNEQFF. For the CDR3, the DNA is TGTGCCAGCAGCTTAGCGTCACCTTACAATGAGCAGTTCTTC.

This clonotype has ten or more counts. This chain links TRBV20-1 with TRBJ2-7; D not certain. The CDR3 has 13 residues. Germline-derived CDR1 and CDR2 are DFQATT and SNEGSKA (reference sequence). V lost 3 bases to trimming and J lost 2 bases, with 11 bases between them. This CDR3 reads CSASTARAYEQYF. CDR3 sequence (DNA): TGCAGTGCTAGCACAGCGAGAGCCTACGAGCAGTACTTC.

The genes are TRBV5-6 and TRBJ2-1; 7 bases line up with TRBD1. Germline lookup yields CDR1 SGHDT and CDR2 YYEEEE. V was pared by 3 bases and J by 15 bases, with 9 bases of the junction left unmatched. The CDR3 is 12 amino acids. CDR3 coding DNA: TGTGCCAGCAGCTCTTCCTGGGGACAGTTGTTCTTC. This encodes CASSSSWGQLFF.

Many counts were recorded for this clonotype. This rearrangement joins TRBV6-1 to TRBJ2-7, with 7 positions matching TRBD1. This CDR3 has 13 residues. The junction had 8 bases not matched to a gene; V was cut back by 8 bases and J by 4 bases. Per germline, CDR1 MNHNS and CDR2 SASEGT. The CDR3 spells CASGDRDPYEQYF. The CDR3 DNA sequence: TGTGCCAGCGGAGACAGGGATCCGTACGAGCAGTACTTC.

This clonotype appeared a few times. The chain links TRBV11-2 to TRBJ1-5; D is perhaps TRBD1 (5 bases). This CDR3 is 13 amino acids long. The germline gives CDR1 SGHAT, CDR2 FQNNGV. Trimming stripped 2 bases from V and 11 bases from J, with 13 bases between. Here the CDR3 reads CASSLLRRGAQHF. For the CDR3, the DNA is TGTGCCAGCAGCTTACTGCGAAGGGGAGCCCAGCATTTT.

This clonotype appeared many times. This chain connects TRBV19 to TRBJ1-1, with D possibly TRBD1 on 6 matching bases. The V gene lost 5 bases and the J gene lost 3 bases, with 25 bases spanning the gap. The CDR3 totals 18 residues. CDR1 and CDR2 (germline): LNHDA, SQIVND (reference sequence). DNA for the CDR3: TGTGCCAGTAGTTGGAGGACAGTTGTTGATGTTGTGGACACTGAAGCTTTCTTT. It codes for CASSWRTVVDVVDTEAFF.

This sequence joins TRBV7-3 and TRBJ2-1; no clear D gene. Germline assignment: CDR1 SGHTA and CDR2 FQGTGA. This CDR3 contains 14 residues. The V and J ends lost 0 bases and 5 bases respectively, with 8 bases between them. CDR3 in amino acids: CASSLTRNHNEQFF. The DNA for the CDR3 is TGTGCCAGCAGCTTAACTAGGAATCACAATGAGCAGTTCTTC.

The chain employs TRBV5-1 and TRBJ2-2; perhaps TRBD1 as D (5 bases). CDR3 size: 15 residues. The germline CDR1 and CDR2 sequences are SGHRS and YFSETQ. Trimming took 1 base from V and 7 from J, leaving 14 bases between them. The CDR3 reads CASSLSGRANGELFF. The CDR3 nucleotides read TGCGCCAGCAGCTTGAGTGGCAGGGCAAACGGGGAGCTGTTTTTT.

This clonotype was counted many times. The rearrangement uses TRBV7-8 and TRBJ1-1; D unresolved. V lost 4 bases to trimming and J lost 4 bases, with 10 bases between them. The CDR3 runs 13 residues. Germline CDR1 is SGHVS and CDR2 is FQNEAQ. CDR3 coding DNA: TGTGCCAGCAGCTCGGACCGGACCACTGAAGCTTTCTTT. This translates into CASSSDRTTEAFF.

This clonotype was counted between two and nine times. The chain uses TRBV7-2 and TRBJ2-5, with a possible D match to TRBD1 (6 bases). V shed 3 bases and J shed 5 bases, with 19 bases lying between them. The CDR3 totals 16 residues. CDR1 SGHTA and CDR2 FQGNSA come from the germline V gene. The CDR3 region has the DNA TGTGCCAGCAGCTTTACCGGGACAAACCCCAGGGAGACCCAGTACTTC. Translation gives CASSFTGTNPRETQYF.

This clonotype was detected ten times or more. This sequence joins TRBV3-1 and TRBJ1-2, with 7 positions matching TRBD1. The CDR3 spans 13 residues. CDR1 and CDR2 (germline): LGHDT, YNNKEL (reference sequence). V shed 7 bases, J shed 8 bases, and the junction held 10 bases outside the gene matches. As DNA, the CDR3 is TGTGCCAGCACGAGGGACAGCCGGGGAGGCTACACCTTC. Its translation: CASTRDSRGGYTF.

The rearrangement uses TRBV20-1 and TRBJ1-5; perhaps TRBD1 as D (6 bases). V shed 6 bases and J shed 3 bases, with 21 bases lying between them. Germline V lookup: CDR1 DFQATT, CDR2 SNEGSKA (reference sequence). The CDR3 consists of 16 residues. The CDR3 protein is CSADLAGWGANQPQHF. The CDR3 DNA follows: TGCAGTGCAGATCTAGCGGGATGGGGGGCCAATCAGCCCCAGCATTTT.

The chain combines TRBV20-1 with TRBJ2-7, with D maybe TRBD1 (6 bases). The V and J ends lost 5 bases and 9 bases respectively, with 20 bases between them. From germline, CDR1 is DFQATT and CDR2 SNEGSKA (reference sequence). The CDR3 length is 13 residues. The CDR3 DNA reads as TGCAGTGCTGGCCCTAGGGGGAGAACGGGGCAGTACTTC. This codes for CSAGPRGRTGQYF.

The chain uses TRBV5-1 and TRBJ2-5; perhaps TRBD2 as D (6 bases). CDR3 size: 16 residues. Between the trimmed V and J ends, which lost 2 bases and 1 base, there was a span of 15 bases. Germline V lookup: CDR1 SGHRS, CDR2 YFSETQ. CDR3 sequence: CASSLLYGGVQETQYF. CDR3 coding DNA: TGCGCCAGCAGCTTACTTTATGGAGGGGTCCAAGAGACCCAGTACTTC.